The text below deals with one TCR beta chain. Its antigen is not identified. These data come from a study of vaccination and CD4 T cells after COVID-19. In the study overall: Drawing of post-COVID samples took place a median around 100 days after diagnosis (range 35 to 161). Overlapping spike peptides served as the stimulus for the cells. These peptides came from SARS-CoV-2 and from the common cold coronaviruses HCoV-NL63, HCoV-OC43 and HCoV-229E. Controls had a CEFX pool, an HIV-1 Nef pool, or no peptide added.

This CDR3 contains 15 residues. V dropped 4 bases and J dropped 2; count of bases not matched to a gene: 4. In germline, CDR1 is MNHEY, CDR2 SVGAGI. Treatment in this sample: roughly 10-day PBMC culture with coronavirus spike peptide pools or control peptides (ViraFEST assay). CD4+ T cells of the unexposed donor were collected before the COVID-19 pandemic (2011-2018). Half the growth medium was swapped for new IL-2 medium on days 3 and 7. CD4+ T cells that had been cultured provided DNA sequenced with the Oncomine TCR Beta short-read assay. In TCRdb, the PCR reads were re-called with MiXCR into one record per CDR3 protein. The profile shows about 7,800 distinct CDR3 sequences, about 50% of them singletons.

The clonotype comes from a human donor in good health. The sample consisted of CD4+ T cells from blood, cultured in vitro. The chain employs TRBV6-5 and TRBJ2-3; 9 positions agree with TRBD1. CDR3 sequence reads: CASSWTGDNTDTQYF. As DNA, the CDR3 is TGTGCCAGCAGTTGGACAGGGGACAACACAGATACGCAGTATTTT.